Presented here are 21 T cell receptor beta chains from one specimen sequenced in a study of T cell repertoires in cytomegalovirus infection. TCRdb re-called the reads through MiXCR, storing one row per CDR3 protein. The sample holds some 350,000 distinct CDR3 sequences, roughly 34% seen once. These receptors' targets are unknown. The material sequenced was cultured PBMCs, taken from culture after CMV antigen stimulation. The origin of the receptors is a human donor in good health (CMV status not recorded). Some clones in this sample may be carry-over from other donors' samples.

The CDR3 nucleotides are TGTGCCAGCAGCTTAAATTTGGAGACCCAGTACTTC. Translating gives CASSLNLETQYF. This chain connects TRBV7-9 to TRBJ2-5; D is ambiguous. CDR1 is SEHNR, CDR2 FQNEAQ, per germline (reference sequence). CDR3 size: 12 residues. Trimming took off 2 bases at V and 5 bases at J, with 6 bases between the two ends.

This clonotype occurred a few times. This chain joins TRBV3-1 and TRBJ1-2; TRBD1 aligns across 7 bases. This CDR3 has 14 residues. V shed 0 bases, J shed 8 bases, and the junction held 6 bases outside the gene matches. Per germline, CDR1 LGHDT and CDR2 YNNKEL (reference sequence). CDR3 residues: CASSQEDRVGGYTF. The CDR3 coding sequence is TGTGCCAGCAGCCAAGAAGACAGGGTCGGCGGCTACACCTTC.

This clonotype turned up a few times. This chain uses TRBV3-1 with TRBJ2-1; 7 bases align to TRBD2. This CDR3 is built from 16 residues. Germline V gene sequence: CDR1 LGHDT, CDR2 YNNKEL (reference sequence). The ends lost 5 bases at V and 6 bases at J; junction bases unmatched: 13. The CDR3 DNA is TGTGCCAGCAGCGGCTTGGGAGGGAGGGCCTCCAATGAGCAGTTCTTC. Translating gives CASSGLGGRASNEQFF.

This clonotype was seen more than once but under ten times. The chain is built from TRBV3-1 and TRBJ2-7; D is possibly TRBD1 (5 bases). V lost 5 bases and J 5 bases, leaving 7 bases between the germline ends. Germline V gives CDR1 LGHDT, CDR2 YNNKEL (reference sequence). This CDR3 region has 11 residues. CDR3 sequence (DNA): TGTGCCAGCAGCGACAGAAACGAGCAGTACTTC. It is translated as CASSDRNEQYF.

The V and J genes are TRBV2 and TRBJ2-3, with 11 bases fitting TRBD2. V gave up 6 bases and J gave up 6 bases; unmatched junction bases: 14. The CDR3 covers 17 residues. CDR1 and CDR2 from the germline V gene are SNHLY and FYNNEI. CDR3 sequence: CASRGQVIAGGPDTQYF. CDR3 nucleotides: TGTGCCAGCAGGGGACAGGTTATAGCGGGAGGGCCTGATACGCAGTATTTT.

The chain employs TRBV7-9 and TRBJ2-7; D is possibly TRBD2 (7 bases). The CDR3 has 17 amino acids. Germline lookup yields CDR1 SEHNR and CDR2 FQNEAQ (reference sequence). The V end lost 2 bases, the J end lost 5 bases, and 22 bases lay between the germline ends. The CDR3 is CASSLLQGLIGRDEQYV. For the CDR3, the DNA is TGTGCCAGCAGCTTACTACAGGGCCTTATTGGGAGGGACGAGCAGTACGTC.

This clonotype has only a few counts. The J gene is TRBJ2-3, the V gene TRBV24-1; D is ambiguous. Germline CDR1 is KGHDR and CDR2 is SFDVKD. Trimming shortened V by 0 bases and J by 1 base, and 13 bases separated the two germline ends. The CDR3 sequence is 17 residues long. The CDR3 spells CATSDLRVGSGTDTQYF. The CDR3 nucleotides read TGTGCCACCAGTGATTTGCGCGTGGGCTCGGGCACAGATACGCAGTATTTT.

V gene TRBV4-1 combines with J gene TRBJ2-3; 8 nucleotides line up with TRBD2. J gave up 0 bases and V 4 bases, and 9 bases lay outside the gene matches. The germline gives CDR1 MGHRA, CDR2 YSYEKL. The CDR3 runs to 17 residues. The CDR3 reads CASSPQDSGASTDTQYF. CDR3 in DNA: TGCGCCAGCAGCCCCCAAGATAGCGGGGCAAGCACAGATACGCAGTATTTT.

This clonotype has more than one count but fewer than ten. CDR3 protein: CASSPVLVPQGILVDEQFF. CDR3 DNA: TGTGCCAGCAGCCCCGTCTTGGTCCCGCAGGGGATTTTGGTTGATGAGCAGTTCTTC. This chain uses TRBV5-8 with TRBJ2-1; D possibly corresponds to TRBD1 (6 bases). The CDR3 totals 19 residues. Germline V gives CDR1 SGHTS, CDR2 YDEGEE. V lost 4 bases and J 8 bases, leaving 31 bases between the germline ends.

This rearrangement joins TRBV29-1 to TRBJ1-4; D ambiguous. Germline CDR1 reads SQVTM; CDR2 reads ANQGSEA. The V end lost 4 bases, the J end lost 7 bases, and 16 bases lay between the germline ends. The CDR3 has 14 residues. The CDR3 DNA follows: TGCAGCGTTGTTATGGTTGATCCTTTTGAAAAACTGTTTTTT. Its protein product is CSVVMVDPFEKLFF.

This clonotype was recorded a few times. The rearrangement links TRBV7-2 to TRBJ2-5; TRBD2 is a possible D gene (5 bases). The CDR3 has 13 residues. The V end lost 8 bases, the J end lost 5 bases, and 15 bases lay between the germline ends. In germline, CDR1 is SGHTA, CDR2 FQGNSA. The CDR3 coding sequence is TGTGCCAGCGGCGGACCCCCGGGGGAGACCCAGTACTTC. Its translation is CASGGPPGETQYF.

This chain uses TRBV28 with TRBJ2-2; tentatively, D is TRBD2 (6 bases). The ends were cut back, 5 bases at V and 2 bases at J, with 12 bases in the middle. Germline V gene lookup returns CDR1 MDHEN and CDR2 SYDVKM. This CDR3 region has 15 residues. The CDR3 bases are TGTGCCAGCAGTGCTAATAGCGGCAACACCGGGGAGCTGTTTTTT. The encoded protein is CASSANSGNTGELFF.

This clonotype was observed at least ten times. V and J are TRBV7-2 and TRBJ2-1; TRBD2 might be the D (7 bases). Looked up from germline, CDR1 is SGHTA and CDR2 is FQGNSA. Trimming left V 2 bases short and J 4 bases short, with 15 bases between. The CDR3 sequence is 16 residues long. The CDR3 bases are TGTGCCAGCAGCTTACCTCCGGGGGGCCGATACAATGAGCAGTTCTTC. This codes for CASSLPPGGRYNEQFF.

This clonotype showed up just a few times. V gene TRBV4-3 combines with J gene TRBJ1-2, with unresolved D. Looked up from germline, CDR1 is LGHNA and CDR2 is YSLEER. V was trimmed by 0 bases and J by 8 bases, leaving 19 bases between them. The CDR3 runs to 16 residues. DNA for the CDR3: TGCGCCAGCAGCCAAGATCGGCGGCAGGCTCCTTCAGGCTACACCTTC. The encoded protein is CASSQDRRQAPSGYTF.

This clonotype was seen a few times. V usage is TRBV4-3 and J usage is TRBJ2-7, with D perhaps TRBD2 (5 bases). The CDR3 length is 18 residues. V dropped 0 bases and J dropped 2 bases, with 20 bases sitting between them. Germline V gene data show CDR1 as LGHNA and CDR2 as YSLEER. Written as DNA, the CDR3 is TGCGCCAGCAGCCAAGAAGGTAGGACTCTCAACATCCCCTACGAGCAGTACGTC. Residues: CASSQEGRTLNIPYEQYV.

The chain has TRBV6-1 and TRBJ1-2; D unresolved. CDR1 is MNHNS and CDR2 is SASEGT in the germline V gene. The V end was cut by 2 bases, the J end by 4 bases, with 11 bases between. The CDR3 spans 14 residues. The CDR3 sequence: CASSEQPGSYGYTF. In nucleotides, the CDR3 is TGTGCCAGCAGTGAACAGCCGGGCAGCTATGGCTACACCTTC.

This clonotype was counted many times. J is TRBJ2-2 and V is TRBV4-1; TRBD1 matches at 7 bases. The CDR3 length is 15 residues. Germline trimming cut 4 bases from V and 0 bases from J; bases unmatched to any gene: 2. Germline V gene sequence: CDR1 MGHRA, CDR2 YSYEKL. CDR3 in DNA: TGCGCCAGCAGCCCACAGGGGTCGAACACCGGGGAGCTGTTTTTT. Encoded protein: CASSPQGSNTGELFF.

V gene TRBV20-1 combines with J gene TRBJ2-2; 7 bases match TRBD2. Germline lookup yields CDR1 DFQATT and CDR2 SNEGSKA (reference sequence). The CDR3 totals 16 residues. The V and J ends lost 0 bases and 6 bases, in that order; junction bases with no gene match: 10. The CDR3 region is CSARDRAGERAGELFF. Written as DNA, the CDR3 is TGCAGTGCTAGAGATCGGGCGGGGGAGAGGGCCGGGGAGCTGTTTTTT.

This sequence joins TRBV7-8 and TRBJ1-1; maybe TRBD1 (5 bases). The CDR3 consists of 14 residues. The germline CDR1 and CDR2 sequences are SGHVS and FQNEAQ. V lost 0 bases and J 8 bases, leaving 13 bases between the germline ends. As DNA, the CDR3 is TGTGCCAGCAGCTTAGCTTTGGGGGGGGTGGAAGCTTTCTTT. Its protein product is CASSLALGGVEAFF. The full variable domain, completed using reference TRBV7-8 and TRBJ1-1, is GAGVSQSPRYKVAKRGQDVALRCDPISGHVSLFWYQQALGQGPEFLTYFQNEAQLDKSGLPSDRFFAERPEGSVSTLKIQRTQQEDSAVYLCASSLALGGVEAFFGQGTRLTVV.

The V gene is TRBV9, the J gene TRBJ1-1, with TRBD1 as a possible D gene (5 bases). CDR1 and CDR2 (germline): SGDLS, YYNGEE. Between the trimmed V and J ends, which lost 0 bases and 0 bases, there was a span of 9 bases. CDR3 size: 15 residues. The CDR3 sequence is CASSVAWGMNTEAFF. The CDR3 nucleotides read TGTGCCAGCAGCGTAGCCTGGGGGATGAACACTGAAGCTTTCTTT.

Only a few counts were recorded for this clonotype. The chain recombines TRBV7-2 with TRBJ2-1; D perhaps matches TRBD2 (6 bases). V lost 2 bases and J lost 9, with 17 bases in between. Germline CDR1 SGHTA, CDR2 FQGNSA. The CDR3 totals 15 residues. CDR3 amino acids: CASSLMIGSTGEQFF. In DNA, the CDR3 is TGTGCCAGCAGCTTAATGATCGGGAGCACCGGTGAGCAGTTCTTC.